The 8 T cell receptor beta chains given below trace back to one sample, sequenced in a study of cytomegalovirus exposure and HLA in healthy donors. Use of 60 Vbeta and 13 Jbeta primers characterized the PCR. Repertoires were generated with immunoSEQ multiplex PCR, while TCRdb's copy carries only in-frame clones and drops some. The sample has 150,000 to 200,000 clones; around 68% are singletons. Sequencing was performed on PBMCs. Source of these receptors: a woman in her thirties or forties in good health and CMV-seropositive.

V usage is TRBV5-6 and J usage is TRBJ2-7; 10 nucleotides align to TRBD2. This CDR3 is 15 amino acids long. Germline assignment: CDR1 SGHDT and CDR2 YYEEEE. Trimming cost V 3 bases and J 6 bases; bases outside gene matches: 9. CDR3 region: CASSWGLAGVGEQYF. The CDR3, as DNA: TGTGCCAGCAGCTGGGGGCTAGCGGGAGTGGGCGAGCAGTACTTC. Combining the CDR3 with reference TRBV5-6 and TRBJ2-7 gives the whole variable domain DAGVTQSPTHLIKTRGQQVTLRCSPKSGHDTVSWYQQALGQGPQFIFQYYEEEERQRGNFPDRFSGHQFPNYSSELNVNALLLGDSALYLCASSWGLAGVGEQYFGPGTRLTVT.

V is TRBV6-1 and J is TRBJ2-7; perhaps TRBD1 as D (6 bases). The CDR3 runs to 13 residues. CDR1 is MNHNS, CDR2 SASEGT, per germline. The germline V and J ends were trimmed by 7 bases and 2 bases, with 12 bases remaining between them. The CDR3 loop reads CASKQGRTYEQYF. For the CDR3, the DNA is TGTGCCAGCAAACAGGGTCGAACCTACGAGCAGTACTTC.

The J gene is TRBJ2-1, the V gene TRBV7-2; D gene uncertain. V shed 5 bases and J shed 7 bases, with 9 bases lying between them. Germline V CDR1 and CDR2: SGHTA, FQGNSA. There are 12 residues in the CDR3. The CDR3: CASSPYFNEQFF. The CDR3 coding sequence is TGTGCCAGCAGCCCTTACTTTAATGAGCAGTTCTTC. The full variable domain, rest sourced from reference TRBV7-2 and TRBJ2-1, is GAGVSQSPSNKVTEKGKDVELRCDPISGHTALYWYRQSLGQGLEFLIYFQGNSAPDKSGLPSDRFSAERTGGSVSTLTIQRTQQEDSAVYLCASSPYFNEQFFGPGTRLTVL.

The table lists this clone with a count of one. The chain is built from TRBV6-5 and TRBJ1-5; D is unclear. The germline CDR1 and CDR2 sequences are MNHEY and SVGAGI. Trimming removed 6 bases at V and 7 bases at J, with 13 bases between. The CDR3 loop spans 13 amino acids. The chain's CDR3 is CASRLRNGQPQHF. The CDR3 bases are TGTGCCAGCAGACTAAGAAACGGGCAGCCCCAGCATTTT.

CDR3 region: CASSTDSGSGPWALTSDTQYF. The CDR3 region has the DNA TGTGCCAGCAGTACAGATAGCGGGTCTGGCCCGTGGGCCTTAACTTCAGATACGCAGTATTTT. This sequence joins TRBV21-1 and TRBJ2-3; the D call of TRBD2 is as the table states it, not checked on the DNA. TRBV21-1 counts as a pseudogene. The length of the CDR3 is 21 residues.

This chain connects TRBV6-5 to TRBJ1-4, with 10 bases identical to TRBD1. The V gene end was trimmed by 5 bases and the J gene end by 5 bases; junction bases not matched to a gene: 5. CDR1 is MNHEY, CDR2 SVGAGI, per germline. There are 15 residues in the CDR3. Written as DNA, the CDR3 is TGTGCCAGCAGTAAGACAGGGGGCTGGAATGAAAAACTGTTTTTT. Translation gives CASSKTGGWNEKLFF.

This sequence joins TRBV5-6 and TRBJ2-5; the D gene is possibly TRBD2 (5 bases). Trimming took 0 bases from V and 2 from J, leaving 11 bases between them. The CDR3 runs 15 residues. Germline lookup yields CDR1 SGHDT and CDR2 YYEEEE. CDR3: CASSLALALQETQYF. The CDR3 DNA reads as TGTGCCAGCAGCTTGGCGCTAGCCCTACAAGAGACCCAGTACTTC.

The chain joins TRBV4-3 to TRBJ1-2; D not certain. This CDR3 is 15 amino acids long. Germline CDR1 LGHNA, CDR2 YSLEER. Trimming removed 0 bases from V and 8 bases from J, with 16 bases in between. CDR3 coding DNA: TGCGCCAGCAGCCAAGATCGACCGGGTCCCGACGGCTACACCTTC. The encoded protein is CASSQDRPGPDGYTF.